Following are 19 T cell receptor beta chains from one sample sequenced in a study of blood T cells in healthy people across ages. Next came a second PCR, run for about 7 to 12 cycles, which used a sample-barcoded 5' primer along with a J-beta primer mix. A single record per CDR3 protein comes from TCRdb applying MiXCR to the 5' RACE reads. Of some 670,000 distinct CDR3 sequences listed, around 52% are singletons. Sequenced input: blood. These receptors were obtained from a woman over 75 in good health.

This clonotype has at least ten counts. V usage is TRBV4-1 and J usage is TRBJ1-2; weak D call: TRBD1 (6 bases). Germline CDR1 and CDR2: MGHRA and YSYEKL. This CDR3 contains 16 residues. V was pared by 4 bases and J by 5 bases, with 20 bases between. CDR3 residues: CASSLLDSPSGYGYTF. Written as DNA, the CDR3 is TGCGCCAGCAGCCTACTGGACAGCCCTTCGGGTTATGGCTACACCTTC.

Here the CDR3 DNA reads TGTGCCAGCAGTAGGGTGGAGGGGGGCAGTCAGCCCCAGCATTTT. Amino acids: CASSRVEGGSQPQHF. The gene calls are TRBV7-8 and TRBJ1-5; D possibly corresponds to TRBD1 (6 bases). This CDR3 comprises 15 residues. CDR1 is SGHVS, CDR2 FQNEAQ, per germline. V shed 6 bases and J shed 6 bases, with 18 bases lying between them.

The chain recombines TRBV28 with TRBJ2-5, with D possibly TRBD2 on 7 matching bases. CDR1 is MDHEN, CDR2 SYDVKM, per germline. CDR3 length: 14 residues. V lost 6 bases and J 11 bases, leaving 22 bases between the germline ends. The CDR3 reads CASSMGGPINEQYF. CDR3 DNA sequence: TGTGCCAGCAGCATGGGGGGGCCCATTAATGAGCAGTACTTC.

The chain employs TRBV5-1 and TRBJ2-3; D uncertain. V lost 5 bases and J lost 4, with 14 bases in between. Germline loops: CDR1 SGHRS, CDR2 YFSETQ. The CDR3 has 14 amino acids. CDR3 DNA: TGCGCCAGCAGAGGTGGGGTTCGGGCAGATACGCAGTATTTT. Translation gives CASRGGVRADTQYF. Variable domain in full (rest from reference TRBV5-1 and TRBJ2-3): KAGVTQTPRYLIKTRGQQVTLSCSPISGHRSVSWYQQTPGQGLQFLFEYFSETQRNKGNFPGRFSGRQFSNSRSEMNVSTLELGDSALYLCASRGGVRADTQYFGPGTRLTVL.

This clonotype was seen repeatedly, ten times or more. The chain employs TRBV5-1 and TRBJ2-2; D is unclear. The length of the CDR3 is 14 residues. Germline-derived CDR1 and CDR2 are SGHRS and YFSETQ. The V gene lost 0 bases and the J gene lost 0 bases, with 3 bases spanning the gap. CDR3 in DNA: TGCGCCAGCAGCTTGGAGTCGAACACCGGGGAGCTGTTTTTT. Residues: CASSLESNTGELFF.

This clonotype was detected ten times or more. V and J are TRBV5-1 and TRBJ2-3; TRBD2 might be the D (6 bases). V was clipped by 4 bases and J by 0 bases, with 21 bases between them. The CDR3 covers 18 residues. Germline V lookup: CDR1 SGHRS, CDR2 YFSETQ. CDR3 in amino acids: CASSLPHLADLSTDTQYF. CDR3 sequence (DNA): TGCGCCAGCAGCCTTCCTCACTTAGCGGACCTTAGCACAGATACGCAGTATTTT.

J is TRBJ1-1 and V is TRBV5-1; D not resolved. The CDR3 has 14 residues. V dropped 2 bases and J dropped 6 bases, with 14 bases sitting between them. Germline V CDR1 and CDR2: SGHRS, YFSETQ. CDR3 sequence: CASSLRDSAAEAFF. CDR3 bases: TGCGCCAGCAGCTTAAGAGACTCGGCCGCTGAAGCTTTCTTT.

The V and J genes are TRBV5-1 and TRBJ1-1; D is perhaps TRBD1 (5 bases). Germline V gene data show CDR1 as SGHRS and CDR2 as YFSETQ. This CDR3 has 15 residues. V shed 0 bases and J shed 6 bases, with 15 bases lying between them. The CDR3 loop reads CASSLEAGTVAEAFF. The CDR3, as DNA: TGCGCCAGCAGCTTGGAGGCAGGGACGGTGGCTGAAGCTTTCTTT.

A remark on this clonotype: This could be a read error, since a much larger clone is one nucleotide away. This CDR3 is CASSVAPTGEQFF. The CDR3 DNA is TGTGCCAGCAGCGTAGCCCCCACGGGGGAGCAGTTCTTC. The chain recombines TRBV9 with TRBJ2-1; D may be TRBD2 (5 bases). CDR1 and CDR2 (germline): SGDLS, YYNGEE. CDR3 length: 13 residues. V dropped 0 bases and J dropped 10 bases, with 11 bases sitting between them.

This chain uses TRBV6-5 with TRBJ2-1, with 7 nucleotides matching TRBD1. This CDR3 has 14 residues. Germline V gene data show CDR1 as MNHEY and CDR2 as SVGAGI. Germline trimming cut 5 bases from V and 10 bases from J; bases unmatched to any gene: 11. CDR3 coding DNA: TGTGCCAGCAGTCCGGGACAGAGAGTATACGAGCAGTTCTTC. The encoded protein is CASSPGQRVYEQFF.

CDR3 nucleotide sequence: TGTGCCAGCGGGGGTGTGCGTAGCAATCAGCCCCAGCATTTT. This translates into CASGGVRSNQPQHF. V is TRBV28 and J is TRBJ1-5, with a weak D call TRBD1 (5 bases). Germline CDR1 and CDR2: MDHEN and SYDVKM. Trimming stripped 8 bases from V and 0 bases from J, with 11 bases between. The CDR3 runs 14 residues.

The gene calls are TRBV24-1 and TRBJ2-3, with 7 nucleotides matching TRBD2. The trim removed 5 bases at V and 0 bases at J, leaving 7 bases unmatched. Per germline, CDR1 KGHDR and CDR2 SFDVKD. There are 16 residues in the CDR3. The CDR3 sequence: CATSGGQRDSTDTQYF. CDR3 in DNA: TGTGCCACCAGTGGGGGCCAGCGGGATAGCACAGATACGCAGTATTTT.

This clonotype appeared many times. The V gene is TRBV5-1, the J gene TRBJ2-2, with D perhaps matching TRBD1 (6 bases). The CDR3 is 15 residues long. Germline assignment: CDR1 SGHRS and CDR2 YFSETQ. V was pared by 6 bases and J by 6 bases, with 18 bases between. This chain's CDR3 is CASTAMDSRAGELFF. The CDR3 coding sequence is TGCGCCAGCACCGCTATGGACAGCAGGGCCGGGGAGCTGTTTTTT.

The chain is built from TRBV5-1 and TRBJ1-1; D remains unclear. This CDR3 has 13 residues. The germline CDR1 and CDR2 sequences are SGHRS and YFSETQ. Trimming stripped 2 bases from V and 4 bases from J, with 9 bases between. The CDR3 sequence: CASSFVTSTEAFF. CDR3 nucleotide sequence: TGCGCCAGCAGCTTTGTCACGAGCACTGAAGCTTTCTTT. Combining the CDR3 with reference TRBV5-1 and TRBJ1-1 gives the whole variable domain KAGVTQTPRYLIKTRGQQVTLSCSPISGHRSVSWYQQTPGQGLQFLFEYFSETQRNKGNFPGRFSGRQFSNSRSEMNVSTLELGDSALYLCASSFVTSTEAFFGQGTRLTVV.

CDR3 DNA sequence: TGTGCCAGCAGCTTGATGGGCATTCAGTACTTC. Its protein product is CASSLMGIQYF. V gene TRBV5-5 combines with J gene TRBJ2-7; no clear D gene. The J call is in doubt because the DNA end fits TRBJ2-4 better. Germline CDR1 reads SGHKS; CDR2 reads YYEKEE (reference sequence). The CDR3 loop spans 11 amino acids.

The chain uses TRBV7-2 and TRBJ2-3; D remains ambiguous. The CDR3 totals 14 residues. CDR1 is SGHTA and CDR2 is FQGNSA in the germline V gene. Trimming took off 0 bases at V and 6 bases at J, with 10 bases between the two ends. In nucleotides, the CDR3 is TGTGCCAGCAGCTTAGCTATGGGTGTGGATACGCAGTATTTT. It translates to CASSLAMGVDTQYF.

This clonotype was seen ten or more times. The rearrangement joins TRBV11-2 to TRBJ2-7; D could derive from TRBD1 or TRBD2 (6 bases each). Trimming removed 0 bases from V and 2 bases from J, with 11 bases in between. The CDR3 covers 15 residues. Germline-derived CDR1 and CDR2 are SGHAT and FQNNGV. CDR3 region: CASSLEWGAAYEQYF. DNA for the CDR3: TGTGCCAGCAGCTTAGAATGGGGGGCGGCCTACGAGCAGTACTTC.

This rearrangement joins TRBV12-3 or TRBV12-4 to TRBJ1-2; 9 bases match TRBD1. The CDR3 has 14 residues. Losses at the gene ends were 5 bases for V and 4 bases for J; bases not matched to a gene: 5. The CDR3 loop is CASSPQGASYGYTF. DNA for the CDR3: TGTGCCAGCAGTCCACAGGGGGCCAGCTATGGCTACACCTTC.

The rearrangement uses TRBV29-1 and TRBJ1-1; 7 bases are shared with TRBD1. Trimming removed 2 bases from V and 4 bases from J; junction bases left unmatched: 7. Germline V gives CDR1 SQVTM, CDR2 ANQGSEA. This CDR3 is 14 amino acids long. The CDR3, as DNA: TGCAGCGTTGAATGGGATCAGGGGGGCACTGAAGCTTTCTTT. This codes for CSVEWDQGGTEAFF. Filled out from reference TRBV29-1 and TRBJ1-1, the complete variable domain reads SAVISQKPSRDICQRGTSLTIQCQVDSQVTMMFWYRQQPGQSLTLIATANQGSEATYESGFVIDKFPISRPNLTFSTLTVSNMSPEDSSIYLCSVEWDQGGTEAFFGQGTRLTVV.